The 12 T cell receptor beta chains listed next were all sequenced from one sample in a study of CD8 T cells in Susac syndrome. RNA amounts of about 0.5 to 1 ug underwent reverse transcription with random hexamers. From the immunoSEQ multiplex PCR reads, TCRdb called clonotypes with MiXCR, one entry per CDR3 protein. This table has about 300,000 distinct CDR3 sequences, about 88% appearing once. The sample comprised CD8+ T cells from PBMCs. These receptors were collected from a human donor with multiple sclerosis.

The table lists this clonotype with a count of one. V is TRBV5-6 and J is TRBJ1-5, with D hard to call. The CDR3 runs to 17 residues. Germline V gene sequence: CDR1 SGHDT, CDR2 YYEEEE. V was cut by 0 bases and J by 0 bases, with 13 bases left in between. The CDR3 bases are TGTGCCAGCAGCTTGGCTGCGTGGGCAGATAGCAATCAGCCCCAGCATTTT. Amino acid sequence: CASSLAAWADSNQPQHF.

The genes are TRBV28 and TRBJ2-5; possibly TRBD2 for D (6 bases). The germline V and J ends were trimmed by 2 bases and 0 bases, with 13 bases remaining between them. The CDR3 extends over 16 amino acids. The germline V gene has CDR1 MDHEN and CDR2 SYDVKM. This CDR3 is CASSLPRERDQETQYF. The CDR3 bases are TGTGCCAGCAGTTTACCACGGGAGCGGGACCAAGAGACCCAGTACTTC.

CDR3 protein: CSVVGRTSGIGTQYF. The CDR3 coding sequence is TGCAGCGTTGTCGGGAGGACTAGCGGAATCGGTACGCAGTATTTT. The chain recombines TRBV29-1 with TRBJ2-3, with TRBD2 matching over 10 bases. Germline V gene lookup returns CDR1 SQVTM and CDR2 ANQGSEA. Losses at the gene ends were 4 bases for V and 8 bases for J; bases not matched to a gene: 12. CDR3 length equals 15 residues.

This chain joins TRBV5-5 and TRBJ2-1; 11 bases map to TRBD2. Germline values: CDR1 SGHKS, CDR2 YYEKEE (reference sequence). The V gene end was trimmed by 4 bases and the J gene end by 3 bases; junction bases not matched to a gene: 6. The CDR3 loop spans 16 amino acids. In DNA form, the CDR3 reads TGTGCCAGCAGCCGACCTGGACTAGCGGGCTACAATGAGCAGTTCTTC. This translates into CASSRPGLAGYNEQFF.

This chain connects TRBV5-4 to TRBJ2-2; D is ambiguous. CDR1 and CDR2 from the germline V gene are SGHNT and YYREEE (reference sequence). The V and J ends lost 5 bases and 4 bases respectively, with 15 bases between them. This CDR3 is built from 15 residues. CDR3 nucleotides: TGTGCCAGCAGTCTACGGCTTTTCGGCACCGGGGAGCTGTTTTTT. This encodes CASSLRLFGTGELFF. Complete variable domain (other parts from reference TRBV5-4 and TRBJ2-2): ETGVTQSPTHLIKTRGQQVTLRCSSQSGHNTVSWYQQALGQGPQFIFQYYREEENGRGNFPPRFSGLQFPNYSSELNVNALELDDSALYLCASSLRLFGTGELFFGEGSRLTVL.

The chain couples TRBV5-1 to TRBJ2-2; D unclear. Per germline, CDR1 SGHRS and CDR2 YFSETQ. The CDR3 contains 12 residues. Trimming cost V 9 bases and J 4 bases, with 10 bases left between them. The DNA of the CDR3 is TGCGCCACTACCTGGGGCACCGGGGAGCTGTTTTTT. Translated: CATTWGTGELFF.

The chain uses TRBV6-1 and TRBJ2-1; D is uncertain. V lost 4 bases and J lost 4, with 8 bases in between. The germline gives CDR1 MNHNS, CDR2 SASEGT. CDR3 length: 13 amino acids. CDR3 DNA: TGTGCCAGCAGTGTCCAGGCTTACAATGAGCAGTTCTTC. Its protein is CASSVQAYNEQFF.

This chain connects TRBV13 to TRBJ2-5; TRBD2 agrees at 13 bases. The V and J ends lost 2 bases and 3 bases, in that order; junction bases with no gene match: 3. CDR3 length: 16 amino acids. Germline V gene lookup returns CDR1 PRHDT and CDR2 FYEKMQ (reference sequence). The chain's CDR3 is CASSLRGLAGEETQYF. The CDR3 coding sequence is TGTGCCAGCAGCTTACGAGGACTAGCGGGAGAAGAGACCCAGTACTTC. Filled out from reference TRBV13 and TRBJ2-5, the complete variable domain reads AAGVIQSPRHLIKEKRETATLKCYPIPRHDTVYWYQQGPGQDPQFLISFYEKMQSDKGSIPDRFSAQQFSDYHSELNMSSLELGDSALYFCASSLRGLAGEETQYFGPGTRLLVL.

This clonotype appeared a single time. The genes are TRBV2 and TRBJ1-1; D ambiguous. V was clipped by 10 bases and J by 4 bases, with 13 bases between them. CDR1 and CDR2 from the germline V gene are SNHLY and FYNNEI. This CDR3 is built from 12 residues. DNA of the CDR3: TGTGCCACCATAATATTGGGCACTGAAGCTTTCTTT. This codes for CATIILGTEAFF. Using reference TRBV2 and TRBJ1-1 for the parts outside the CDR3, the full variable domain is EPEVTQTPSHQVTQMGQEVILRCVPISNHLYFYWYRQILGQKVEFLVSFYNNEISEKSEIFDDQFSVERPDGSNFTLKIRSTKLEDSAMYFCATIILGTEAFFGQGTRLTVV.

The chain employs TRBV5-1 and TRBJ1-2; D possibly corresponds to TRBD1 (5 bases). This CDR3 spans 18 amino acids. Germline V lookup: CDR1 SGHRS, CDR2 YFSETQ. V shed 4 bases and J shed 0 bases, with 22 bases lying between them. Here the CDR3 DNA reads TGCGCCAGCAGCGGGAGTAAGGGGACGTTCGAAGCTAACTATGGCTACACCTTC. Translated: CASSGSKGTFEANYGYTF.

The chain links TRBV11-2 to TRBJ1-1, with D hard to call. There are 17 residues in the CDR3. Trimming removed 2 bases at V and 1 base at J, with 17 bases between. Germline V gene data show CDR1 as SGHAT and CDR2 as FQNNGV. CDR3 region: CASSLQKGRAENTEAFF. The CDR3 DNA is TGTGCCAGCAGCTTACAAAAAGGGCGGGCAGAGAACACTGAAGCTTTCTTT.

The CDR3, as DNA: TGTGCCAGCAGCCCCATGGCGGGGTCTGGAAACACCATATATTTT. The encoded protein is CASSPMAGSGNTIYF. The chain uses TRBV9 and TRBJ1-3; no reliable D call. The germline gives CDR1 SGDLS, CDR2 YYNGEE. Trimming stripped 4 bases from V and 1 base from J, with 12 bases between. The CDR3 is made up of 15 amino acids.